This T cell receptor beta chain was identified in a study of radiotherapy plus CTLA-4 blockade in lung cancer. Overall study findings and caveats: Clones derived from tumor TCRs expanded in blood after radiotherapy plus ipilimumab.

Worth noting for this clone: Its antigen remains unknown.

The CDR3 sequence is 14 residues long. Germline V CDR1 and CDR2: SGDLS, YYNGEE. V gave up 2 bases and J gave up 7 bases; unmatched junction bases: 5. Sequencing used immunoSEQ multiplex PCR; TCRdb keeps in-frame clones, though not all of them. The sample includes about 51,000 clones, approximately 80% of them seen just once. The V and J genes are TRBV9 and TRBJ1-2; 10 positions agree with TRBD1. This receptor was obtained from a human donor with non-small cell lung cancer whose response to radiotherapy plus ipilimumab could not be evaluated. Here the sequenced sample was peripheral blood, taken from a patient treated with radiotherapy plus ipilimumab. CDR3 in amino acids: CASSVRQGAGGYTF. The CDR3 nucleotides are TGTGCCAGCAGCGTGAGACAGGGGGCGGGTGGCTACACCTTC.